The 9 T cell receptor beta chains below all came from one sample that was sequenced in a study of CD8+CD57+ T cells in acquired aplastic anemia. Patients selected for sequencing had displayed CD8+CD57+ cell expansion by flow cytometry. CDR3 and TCR beta VDJ profiling relied on genomic DNA as the template. TCRdb called the reads again in MiXCR, with one record for every CDR3 protein. The table includes 150,000 or so distinct CDR3 sequences, more than 45% detected once. Sample: sorted CD4+, CD8+, or CD8+CD57+ T cells (not recorded which) from PBMCs. Receptors originate from a human donor with aplastic anemia.

This clonotype was seen at least ten times. V usage is TRBV15 and J usage is TRBJ1-5; D is perhaps TRBD1 (6 bases). The CDR3 consists of 16 residues. The V gene's germline CDR1 is LNHNV and CDR2 YYDKDF (reference sequence). Trimming pared 7 bases from V and 5 bases from J, leaving 21 bases between. This chain's CDR3 is CATKGNLGGPHQPQHF. The DNA for the CDR3 is TGTGCCACCAAGGGCAACTTGGGGGGGCCGCATCAGCCCCAGCATTTT.

There are many counts of this clonotype. The chain links TRBV4-1 to TRBJ1-4; no clear D gene. Germline V gives CDR1 MGHRA, CDR2 YSYEKL. The CDR3 is 16 residues long. The V end lost 1 base, the J end lost 3 bases, and 12 bases lay between the germline ends. This CDR3 is CASSQGRTAANEKLFF. CDR3 DNA sequence: TGCGCCAGCAGCCAAGGGAGGACTGCCGCTAATGAAAAACTGTTTTTT.

This clonotype was recorded many times. This rearrangement joins TRBV7-8 to TRBJ2-1; 7 bases agree with TRBD1. Germline assignment: CDR1 SGHVS and CDR2 FQNEAQ. Losses at the gene ends were 5 bases for V and 9 bases for J; bases not matched to a gene: 13. The CDR3 totals 15 residues. The CDR3 here is CASSLRQGPQTEQFF. The CDR3 region has the DNA TGTGCCAGCAGCCTTAGACAGGGCCCCCAAACTGAGCAGTTCTTC. The full variable domain, rest sourced from reference TRBV7-8 and TRBJ2-1, is GAGVSQSPRYKVAKRGQDVALRCDPISGHVSLFWYQQALGQGPEFLTYFQNEAQLDKSGLPSDRFFAERPEGSVSTLKIQRTQQEDSAVYLCASSLRQGPQTEQFFGPGTRLTVL.

This clonotype has a single count. This rearrangement joins TRBV25-1 to TRBJ1-1, with 7 nucleotides matching TRBD1. V was clipped by 10 bases and J by 4 bases; unmatched bases: 6. There are 12 residues in the CDR3. The germline V gene encodes CDR1 MGHDK and CDR2 SYGVNS. The CDR3 region is CAIRGTVTEAFF. CDR3 nucleotide sequence: TGTGCCATCCGCGGGACAGTCACTGAAGCTTTCTTT.

At least ten counts were recorded for this clonotype. The CDR3 region is CSARAPGTWGSTDTQYF. The CDR3 DNA sequence: TGCAGTGCTAGGGCTCCCGGGACGTGGGGTAGCACAGATACGCAGTATTTT. V and J are TRBV20-1 and TRBJ2-3, with D possibly being TRBD1 or TRBD2 (5 bases each). The CDR3 runs to 17 residues. Germline CDR1 reads DFQATT; CDR2 reads SNEGSKA (reference sequence). V was clipped by 3 bases and J by 0 bases, with 19 bases between them.

This clonotype was seen many times. The CDR3 protein is CASSPGLVTDTQYF. The CDR3, as DNA: TGTGCCAGCAGCCCCGGACTAGTCACAGATACGCAGTATTTT. The chain couples TRBV7-8 to TRBJ2-3; 7 nucleotides agree with TRBD2. Unmatched junction bases numbered 4, after V lost 5 bases and J lost 2 bases. Germline CDR1 and CDR2: SGHVS and FQNEAQ. This CDR3 spans 14 amino acids.

This clonotype has a count of ten or more. V usage is TRBV5-6 and J usage is TRBJ1-6; 7 nucleotides line up with TRBD1. Looked up from germline, CDR1 is SGHDT and CDR2 is YYEEEE. Losses at the gene ends were 4 bases for V and 9 bases for J; bases not matched to a gene: 10. This CDR3 comprises 15 residues. Here the CDR3 reads CASSHGQVLSSPLHF. The CDR3 bases are TGTGCCAGCAGCCACGGACAGGTTTTAAGTTCACCCCTCCACTTT.

At least ten counts were recorded for this clonotype. J is TRBJ2-3 and V is TRBV3-1; TRBD2 is a possible D gene (5 bases). Germline V gives CDR1 LGHDT, CDR2 YNNKEL (reference sequence). This CDR3 spans 14 amino acids. V was trimmed by 4 bases and J by 3 bases, leaving 11 bases between them. CDR3: CASSLGLATDTQYF. As DNA, the CDR3 is TGTGCCAGCAGCCTCGGGCTAGCAACAGATACGCAGTATTTT.

The rearrangement joins TRBV25-1 to TRBJ1-4, with no clear D. Germline loops: CDR1 MGHDK, CDR2 SYGVNS. V dropped 1 base and J dropped 7 bases, with 10 bases sitting between them. CDR3 size: 14 residues. CDR3: CASSESGRGEKLFF. Here the CDR3 DNA reads TGTGCCAGCAGTGAATCCGGGCGGGGTGAAAAACTGTTTTTT.